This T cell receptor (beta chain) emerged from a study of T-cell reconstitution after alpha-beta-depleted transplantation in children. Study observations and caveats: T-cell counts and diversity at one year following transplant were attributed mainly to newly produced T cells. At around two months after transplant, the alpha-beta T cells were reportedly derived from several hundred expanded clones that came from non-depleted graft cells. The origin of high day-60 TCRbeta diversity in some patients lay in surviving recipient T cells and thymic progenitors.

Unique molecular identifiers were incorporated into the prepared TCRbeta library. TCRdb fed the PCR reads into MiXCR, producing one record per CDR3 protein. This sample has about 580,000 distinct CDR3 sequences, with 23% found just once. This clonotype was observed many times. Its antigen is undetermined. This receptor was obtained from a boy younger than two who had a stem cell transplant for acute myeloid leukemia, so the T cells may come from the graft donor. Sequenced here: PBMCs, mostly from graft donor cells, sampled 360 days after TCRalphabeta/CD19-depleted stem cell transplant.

In DNA form, the CDR3 reads TGCGCCAGCAGCTTTTTCGGCGGGGGCGCAGATACGCAGTATTTT. It encodes CASSFFGGGADTQYF. This chain uses TRBV5-1 with TRBJ2-3, with a possible D match to TRBD2 (7 bases). The CDR3 extends over 15 amino acids. The V gene lost 2 bases and the J gene lost 4 bases, with 14 bases spanning the gap. Germline-derived CDR1 and CDR2 are SGHRS and YFSETQ.